This T cell receptor (beta chain) was identified during a study of vaccination effects on CD4 cells after COVID-19. Study outcomes and limitations: Clones of infection and vaccine origin contracted markedly late after vaccination.

In regard to this clone: No antigen is known for it.

ViraFEST used viral peptide pools to expand antigen-specific CD4+ T cells before sequencing. Cells that had been cultured for less than 13 days were the source of isolated CD4+ T cells. Subjects were given two BNT162b2 or mRNA-1273 vaccine doses. A density of about 1.8 million PBMC per well was used; these cells were cultured with approximately 10 IU/ml IL-2 and about 10 ug/ml peptides. Each culture had half its medium swapped for IL-2 medium on days 3 and 7. This CDR3 is built from 13 residues. Germline V gene sequence: CDR1 LNHDA, CDR2 SQIVND (reference sequence). The V gene end was trimmed by 2 bases and the J gene end by 4 bases; junction bases not matched to a gene: 0. TCRdb's copy holds only in-frame clones and misses some; the assay was immunoSEQ multiplex PCR. Found here are just under 60,000 clones, about 73% of them singletons; the top ten hold roughly 2%.

This clonotype was sampled from a human donor who received a COVID-19 vaccine. Sequencing used CD4+ T cells from PBMCs cultured with HCoV-OC43 spike peptides, obtained after COVID-19 vaccination. Regarding subset: HCoV-OC43 spike overlapping peptide pool stimulation. This chain links TRBV19 with TRBJ2-3, with TRBD1 matching 7 bases. The CDR3, as DNA: TGTGCCAGTAGTATACAGGGGGCAGATACGCAGTATTTT. Amino acids: CASSIQGADTQYF.